This TCR beta chain was identified during a study of T-cell reconstitution after alpha-beta-depleted transplantation in children. The CDR3 loop spans 17 amino acids. Germline loops: CDR1 LGHNA, CDR2 YSLEER. V gave up 0 bases and J gave up 0 bases; unmatched junction bases: 6. Unique molecular identifiers tagged the TCRbeta library. TCRdb redid the calling of the PCR reads with MiXCR, one entry per CDR3 protein. The table includes a few hundred thousand distinct CDR3 sequences, 10% detected once. The receptor was isolated from a human donor who donated a stem cell graft to a child with acute lymphoblastic leukemia. The chain employs TRBV4-3 and TRBJ2-3; 7 bases align to TRBD2. The input for sequencing was PBMCs from the stem cell graft donor, taken from the stem cell graft. The CDR3 is CASSQDSASGSTDTQYF. In nucleotides, the CDR3 is TGCGCCAGCAGCCAAGATAGCGCTAGCGGTAGCACAGATACGCAGTATTTT.